The next 3 T cell receptor beta chains were all read from a single sample in a study of cytomegalovirus exposure and HLA in healthy donors. This PCR relied on a set of 60 Vbeta primers and 13 Jbeta primers. Libraries were prepared by immunoSEQ multiplex PCR; TCRdb keeps only in-frame clonotypes and omits some of them. The sample lists roughly 160,000 clones; 60% to 80% were seen once. Sequenced material: PBMCs. The receptors shown here come from a man aged 30 to 39 in good health and CMV-seropositive.

V gene TRBV4-1 combines with J gene TRBJ2-7; the D gene is possibly TRBD2 (6 bases). CDR3 length equals 13 residues. The ends were cut back, 4 bases at V and 7 bases at J, with 14 bases in the middle. Germline CDR1 and CDR2: MGHRA and YSYEKL. The CDR3 sequence: CASSRIGSEEQYF. The CDR3 DNA reads as TGCGCCAGCAGCCGAATCGGGAGCGAGGAGCAGTACTTC.

J is TRBJ2-6 and V is TRBV6-1, with TRBD1 as a possible D gene (6 bases). Per germline, CDR1 MNHNS and CDR2 SASEGT. The V and J ends lost 3 bases and 3 bases respectively, with 12 bases between them. The CDR3 spans 16 residues. CDR3 region: CASSDHRAGGANVLTF. For the CDR3, the DNA is TGTGCCAGCAGTGACCACAGGGCTGGTGGGGCCAACGTCCTGACTTTC.

The chain combines TRBV6-1 with TRBJ2-1; D gene uncertain. There are 14 residues in the CDR3. Germline CDR1 MNHNS, CDR2 SASEGT. The germline V and J ends were trimmed by 5 bases and 2 bases, with 10 bases remaining between them. CDR3 DNA: TGTGCCAGCAGTCCCGACACCCCCTACAATGAGCAGTTCTTC. Translation gives CASSPDTPYNEQFF.